These 7 T cell receptor beta chains were all obtained from the same sample, sequenced in a study of siplizumab effects on memory and regulatory T cells. Clones were read by immunoSEQ multiplex PCR, and TCRdb kept only the in-frame ones, dropping some. The sample lists 50,000 to 70,000 clones; approximately 96% were seen once. Sequencing used naive CD8+ T cells sorted from blood. Receptor source: a human donor in good health.

CDR3 nucleotide sequence: TGCGCCAGCAGCCAAGTGGGACACGGAGATTCACCCCTCCACTTT. This gives the protein CASSQVGHGDSPLHF. This chain joins TRBV4-1 and TRBJ1-6, with D possibly TRBD1 on 6 matching bases. This CDR3 comprises 15 residues. Germline CDR1 and CDR2: MGHRA and YSYEKL. V dropped 1 base and J dropped 8 bases, with 12 bases sitting between them.

The rearrangement links TRBV7-9 to TRBJ1-1, with D hard to call. V gave up 5 bases and J gave up 7 bases, with 8 bases separating them. The CDR3 is 11 amino acids. From germline, CDR1 is SEHNR and CDR2 FQNEAQ (reference sequence). The CDR3: CASSPGDEAFF. The CDR3 DNA reads as TGTGCCAGCAGCCCCGGCGATGAAGCTTTCTTT.

The genes are TRBV4-1 and TRBJ1-5; D is uncertain. V gave up 0 bases and J gave up 0 bases, with 9 bases separating them. Per germline, CDR1 MGHRA and CDR2 YSYEKL. The CDR3 extends over 16 amino acids. Here the CDR3 DNA reads TGCGCCAGCAGCCAAGAAATGGGTCCTAGCAATCAGCCCCAGCATTTT. It encodes CASSQEMGPSNQPQHF.

This chain connects TRBV11-3 to TRBJ2-7; possibly TRBD1 for D (6 bases). Germline V gene lookup returns CDR1 SGHNT and CDR2 YENEEA. Trimming pared 5 bases from V and 3 bases from J, leaving 8 bases between. The CDR3 covers 12 residues. CDR3 DNA sequence: TGTGCCAGCAGCCGGACAGACTACGAGCAGTACTTC. It codes for CASSRTDYEQYF.

The CDR3 sequence is CASSLARQGGTEAFF. CDR3 sequence (DNA): TGTGCCAGCAGCTTAGCGCGGCAGGGAGGAACTGAAGCTTTCTTT. The rearrangement uses TRBV7-9 and TRBJ1-1, with D tentatively TRBD1 (5 bases). V lost 0 bases and J lost 5, with 13 bases in between. CDR1 SEHNR and CDR2 FQNEAQ come from the germline V gene (reference sequence). The CDR3 length is 15 residues.

V and J are TRBV19 and TRBJ1-1; 7 bases are shared with TRBD1. The CDR3 is 17 residues long. V lost 2 bases to trimming and J lost 0 bases; unmatched junction nucleotides: 9. Germline V gene data show CDR1 as LNHDA and CDR2 as SQIVND (reference sequence). This chain's CDR3 is CASSISGRGGMNTEAFF. The CDR3 DNA reads as TGTGCCAGTAGTATATCGGGGAGAGGGGGCATGAACACTGAAGCTTTCTTT.

The chain is built from TRBV5-1 and TRBJ1-1; 7 nucleotides agree with TRBD1. Trimming took 4 bases from V and 0 from J; bases not matched to a gene: 12. The CDR3 has 17 amino acids. CDR1 and CDR2 from the germline V gene are SGHRS and YFSETQ. The CDR3 loop is CASSPGTVSPLNTEAFF. CDR3 coding DNA: TGCGCCAGCAGCCCCGGGACAGTCTCACCTCTGAACACTGAAGCTTTCTTT.